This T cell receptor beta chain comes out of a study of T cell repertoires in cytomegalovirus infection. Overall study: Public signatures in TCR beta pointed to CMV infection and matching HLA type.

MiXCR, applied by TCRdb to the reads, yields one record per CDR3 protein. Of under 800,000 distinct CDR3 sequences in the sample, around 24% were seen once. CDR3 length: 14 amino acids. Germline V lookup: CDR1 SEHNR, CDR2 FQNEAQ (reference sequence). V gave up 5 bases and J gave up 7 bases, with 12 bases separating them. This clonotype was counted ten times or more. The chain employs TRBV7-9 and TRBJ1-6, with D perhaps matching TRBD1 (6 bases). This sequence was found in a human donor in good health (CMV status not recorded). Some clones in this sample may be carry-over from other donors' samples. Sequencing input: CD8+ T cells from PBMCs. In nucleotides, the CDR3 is TGTGCCAGCAGCCAACGGGACACAAATTCACCCCTCCACTTT. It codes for CASSQRDTNSPLHF.